This T cell receptor beta chain is drawn from a study of blood T cells in healthy people across ages. Trimming took 6 bases from V and 7 from J, leaving 16 bases between them. The length of the CDR3 is 13 residues. The germline V gene has CDR1 MDHEN and CDR2 SYDVKM. Notes on this clonotype: The antigen is unknown.

A second roughly 6 to 11 cycle PCR used barcoded and J-beta primers. All cDNA molecules were each tagged by a template-switch adaptor with 12 random nucleotides. TCRdb passed the 5' RACE reads through MiXCR, listing each CDR3 protein once. This sample has approximately 1,100,000 distinct CDR3 sequences; 35% to 55% occur once, and the top ten carry under 20%. Whole-study results and caveats: Possibly confounding the expanded clonotype changes was the fact that donor CMV status was unknown.

Each of the donors had 9 to 10 milliliters of peripheral blood drawn into EDTA-treated Vacutainer tubes. V and J are TRBV28 and TRBJ2-7; D ambiguous. Sequences were obtained from blood. The sequence came from a woman aged 55-69 years in good health. The CDR3 DNA sequence: TGTGCCAGCAGCCTTCCCTCCTACAATGAGCAGTACTTC. Its protein product is CASSLPSYNEQYF.